This TCR beta chain was profiled in a study of T cell responses to AZD1222 COVID-19 vaccine. V was clipped by 1 base and J by 8 bases, with 10 bases between them. The CDR3 runs to 13 residues. In germline, CDR1 is LGHNA, CDR2 YNFKEQ. This clone has only a few counts. The protocol was immunoSEQ multiplex PCR, while the TCRdb copy is restricted to in-frame clones and leaves out a portion. The data show about 92,000 clones, under 90% seen once. Sequencing was performed on peripheral blood, taken on day 0 of AZD1222 vaccination. The chain combines TRBV4-2 with TRBJ2-3; D unclear. This receptor was obtained from an adult in good health. CDR3 residues: CASSQGDTATQYF. DNA for the CDR3: TGTGCCAGCAGCCAAGGGGATACGGCTACGCAGTATTTT.